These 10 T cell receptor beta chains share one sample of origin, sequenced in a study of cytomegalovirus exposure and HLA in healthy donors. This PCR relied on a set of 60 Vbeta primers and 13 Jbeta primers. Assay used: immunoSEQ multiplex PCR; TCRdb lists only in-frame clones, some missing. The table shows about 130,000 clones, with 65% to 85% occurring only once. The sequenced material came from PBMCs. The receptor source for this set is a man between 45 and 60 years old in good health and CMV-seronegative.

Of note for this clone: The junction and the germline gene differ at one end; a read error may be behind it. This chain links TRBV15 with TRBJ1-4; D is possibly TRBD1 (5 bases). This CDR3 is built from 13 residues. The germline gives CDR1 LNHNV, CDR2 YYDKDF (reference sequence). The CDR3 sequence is CVTSRDPGEKLFF. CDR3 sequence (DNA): TGTGTCACCAGCAGAGATCCAGGGGAAAAACTGTTTTTT.

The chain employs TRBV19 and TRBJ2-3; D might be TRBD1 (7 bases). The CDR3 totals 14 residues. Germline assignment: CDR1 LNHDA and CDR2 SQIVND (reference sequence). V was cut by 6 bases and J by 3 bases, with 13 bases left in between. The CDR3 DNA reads TGTGCCAGTAGGACGGCAGGGGGGACAGATACGCAGTATTTT. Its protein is CASRTAGGTDTQYF. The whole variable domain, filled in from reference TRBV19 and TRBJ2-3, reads DGGITQSPKYLFRKEGQNVTLSCEQNLNHDAMYWYRQDPGQGLRLIYYSQIVNDFQKGDIAEGYSVSREKKESFPLTVTSAQKNPTAFYLCASRTAGGTDTQYFGPGTRLTVL.

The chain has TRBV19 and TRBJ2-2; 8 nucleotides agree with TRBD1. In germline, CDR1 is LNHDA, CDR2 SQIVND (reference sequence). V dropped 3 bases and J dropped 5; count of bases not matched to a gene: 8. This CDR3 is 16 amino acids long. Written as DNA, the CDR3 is TGTGCCAGTAGTATCCTCGGGGGACAGGTGACCGGGGAGCTGTTTTTT. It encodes CASSILGGQVTGELFF.

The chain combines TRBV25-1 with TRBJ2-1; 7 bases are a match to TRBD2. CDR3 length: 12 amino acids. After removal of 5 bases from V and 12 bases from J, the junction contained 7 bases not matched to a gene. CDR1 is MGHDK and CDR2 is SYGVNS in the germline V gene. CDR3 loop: CASSPGGRGQFF. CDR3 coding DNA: TGTGCCAGCAGTCCTGGGGGGAGGGGGCAGTTCTTC. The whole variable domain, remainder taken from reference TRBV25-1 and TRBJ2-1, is EADIYQTPRYLVIGTGKKITLECSQTMGHDKMYWYQQDPGMELHLIHYSYGVNSTEKGDLSSESTVSRIRTEHFPLTLESARPSHTSQYLCASSPGGRGQFFGPGTRLTVL.

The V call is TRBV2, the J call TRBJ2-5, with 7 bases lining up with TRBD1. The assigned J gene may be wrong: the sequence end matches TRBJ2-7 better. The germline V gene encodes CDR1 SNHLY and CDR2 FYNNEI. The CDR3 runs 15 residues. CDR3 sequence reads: CASRTGTVRSYEQYF. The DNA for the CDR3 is TGTGCCAGCAGGACCGGGACAGTAAGATCCTACGAGCAGTACTTC.

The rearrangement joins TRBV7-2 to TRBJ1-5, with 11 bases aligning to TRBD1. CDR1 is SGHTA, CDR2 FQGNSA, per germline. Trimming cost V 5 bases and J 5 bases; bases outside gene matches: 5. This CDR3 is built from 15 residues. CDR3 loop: CASSQGTGGDQPQHF. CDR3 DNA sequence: TGTGCCAGCAGCCAGGGGACAGGGGGGGATCAGCCCCAGCATTTT. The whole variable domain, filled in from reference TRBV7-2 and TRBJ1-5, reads GAGVSQSPSNKVTEKGKDVELRCDPISGHTALYWYRQSLGQGLEFLIYFQGNSAPDKSGLPSDRFSAERTGGSVSTLTIQRTQQEDSAVYLCASSQGTGGDQPQHFGDGTRLSIL.

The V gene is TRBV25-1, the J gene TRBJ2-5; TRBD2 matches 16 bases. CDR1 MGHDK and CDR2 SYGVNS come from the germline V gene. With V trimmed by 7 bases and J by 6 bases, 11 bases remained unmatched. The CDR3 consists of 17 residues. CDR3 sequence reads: CASIPEGTSGGAKTQYF. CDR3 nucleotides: TGTGCCAGCATCCCGGAGGGGACTAGCGGGGGGGCCAAGACCCAGTACTTC. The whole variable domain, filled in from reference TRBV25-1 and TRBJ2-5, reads EADIYQTPRYLVIGTGKKITLECSQTMGHDKMYWYQQDPGMELHLIHYSYGVNSTEKGDLSSESTVSRIRTEHFPLTLESARPSHTSQYLCASIPEGTSGGAKTQYFGPGTRLLVL.

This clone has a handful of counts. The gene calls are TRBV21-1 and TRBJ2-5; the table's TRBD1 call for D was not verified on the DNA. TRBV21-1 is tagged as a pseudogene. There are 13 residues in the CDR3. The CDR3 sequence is CASSSGQQETQYF. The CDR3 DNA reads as TGTGCCAGCAGCTCGGGACAGCAAGAGACCCAGTACTTC.

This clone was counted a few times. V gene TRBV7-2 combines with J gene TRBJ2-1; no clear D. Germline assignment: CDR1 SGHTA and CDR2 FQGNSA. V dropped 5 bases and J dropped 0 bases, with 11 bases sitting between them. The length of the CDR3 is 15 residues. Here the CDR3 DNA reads TGTGCCAGCAGCCTGACCCCTAGCTCCTACAATGAGCAGTTCTTC. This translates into CASSLTPSSYNEQFF.

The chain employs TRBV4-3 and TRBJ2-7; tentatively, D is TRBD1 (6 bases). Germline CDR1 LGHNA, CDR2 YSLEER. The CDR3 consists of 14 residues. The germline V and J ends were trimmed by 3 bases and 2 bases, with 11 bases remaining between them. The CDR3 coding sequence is TGCGCCAGCAGCCAGACGACAGGACCCTACGAGCAGTACTTC. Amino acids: CASSQTTGPYEQYF.